The next 18 T cell receptor beta chains were all read from a single sample in a study of T cell repertoires in cytomegalovirus infection. A single record per CDR3 protein comes from TCRdb applying MiXCR to the reads. The data show over 300,000 distinct CDR3 sequences, around a tenth seen once. Sequenced material: PBMCs. The receptors were gathered from a human donor in good health (CMV status not recorded). Some clones in this sample may be carry-over from other donors' samples.

This clonotype has a handful of counts. This rearrangement joins TRBV7-2 to TRBJ2-5; D not certain. V lost 0 bases and J lost 7, with 21 bases in between. This CDR3 has 17 residues. Germline CDR1 SGHTA, CDR2 FQGNSA. The CDR3 nucleotides read TGTGCCAGCAGCTTAGCGCACGGGCCACACTTACCAAGGACCCAGTACTTC. Its translation: CASSLAHGPHLPRTQYF.

This clonotype occurred many times. J is TRBJ1-3 and V is TRBV7-2; D ambiguous. The germline CDR1 and CDR2 sequences are SGHTA and FQGNSA. V lost 5 bases, J lost 6 bases, and 17 bases lay in between. The CDR3 extends over 15 amino acids. The CDR3 protein is CASSPSPGRENTIYF. For the CDR3, the DNA is TGTGCCAGCAGCCCTTCACCGGGGAGGGAAAACACCATATATTTT. The variable domain in full, completed from reference TRBV7-2 and TRBJ1-3, reads GAGVSQSPSNKVTEKGKDVELRCDPISGHTALYWYRQSLGQGLEFLIYFQGNSAPDKSGLPSDRFSAERTGGSVSTLTIQRTQQEDSAVYLCASSPSPGRENTIYFGEGSWLTVV.

This clonotype was recorded at least ten times. The J gene is TRBJ1-1, the V gene TRBV7-2, with unresolved D. There are 15 residues in the CDR3. V lost 1 base, J lost 4 bases, and 13 bases lay in between. The germline V gene encodes CDR1 SGHTA and CDR2 FQGNSA. CDR3 sequence (DNA): TGTGCCAGCAGCTTAGGTCAATGGGATACCACTGAAGCTTTCTTT. Translated: CASSLGQWDTTEAFF.

In DNA, the CDR3 is TGCGCCAGCAGCCAAGTACCGGGACAGCAAGGTAACACTGAAGCTTTCTTT. This encodes CASSQVPGQQGNTEAFF. The chain uses TRBV4-3 and TRBJ1-1, with 7 bases identical to TRBD1. V trimming: 1 base; J trimming: 2 bases; junction bases outside the gene matches: 10. CDR1 is LGHNA, CDR2 YSLEER, per germline. This CDR3 is built from 17 residues.

Many counts were recorded for this clonotype. V and J are TRBV30 and TRBJ1-1; D is ambiguous. CDR1 and CDR2 (germline): GTSNPN, SVGIG (reference sequence). The CDR3 is made up of 14 amino acids. Between the trimmed V and J ends, which lost 0 bases and 4 bases, there was a span of 12 bases. CDR3 sequence reads: CAWSVQPFGTEAFF. CDR3 nucleotide sequence: TGTGCCTGGAGTGTACAGCCGTTCGGCACTGAAGCTTTCTTT. The whole variable domain, filled in from reference TRBV30 and TRBJ1-1, reads SQTIHQWPATLVQPVGSPLSLECTVEGTSNPNLYWYRQAAGRGLQLLFYSVGIGQISSEVPQNLSASRPQDRQFILSSKKLLLSDSGFYLCAWSVQPFGTEAFFGQGTRLTVV.

This clonotype was seen at least ten times. The rearrangement uses TRBV7-8 and TRBJ1-5; D may be TRBD1 (5 bases). This CDR3 has 18 residues. V lost 1 base, J lost 2 bases, and 18 bases lay in between. Germline loops: CDR1 SGHVS, CDR2 FQNEAQ. The CDR3 is CASSLGQTNPYGNQPQHF. In DNA, the CDR3 is TGTGCCAGCAGCTTAGGACAGACTAATCCCTATGGCAATCAGCCCCAGCATTTT.

Many counts were recorded for this clonotype. V gene TRBV7-2 combines with J gene TRBJ2-5, with D maybe TRBD2 (7 bases). This CDR3 comprises 14 residues. Trimming cost V 5 bases and J 7 bases, with 17 bases left between them. Germline V gene sequence: CDR1 SGHTA, CDR2 FQGNSA. This chain's CDR3 is CASSHTGGAGTQYF. As DNA, the CDR3 is TGTGCCAGCAGCCATACTGGGGGGGCAGGGACCCAGTACTTC.

Written as DNA, the CDR3 is TGTGCCTGGAGTGTAAACGGGGCTCGAGCAGCTTTCTTT. Its translation: CAWSVNGARAAFF. The gene calls are TRBV30 and TRBJ1-1; the D gene is possibly TRBD1 (5 bases). V lost 0 bases to trimming and J lost 10 bases, with 15 bases between them. The CDR3 extends over 13 amino acids. Germline lookup yields CDR1 GTSNPN and CDR2 SVGIG (reference sequence).

This chain joins TRBV28 and TRBJ1-4; 7 bases match TRBD1. This CDR3 is 16 amino acids long. After removal of 6 bases from V and 6 bases from J, the junction contained 13 bases not matched to a gene. Germline-derived CDR1 and CDR2 are MDHEN and SYDVKM. The chain's CDR3 is CASSPHGTEDHEKLFF. CDR3 sequence (DNA): TGTGCCAGCAGCCCTCATGGGACAGAAGACCATGAAAAACTGTTTTTT.

This clonotype has ten or more counts. The chain carries TRBV7-8 and TRBJ2-3; TRBD2 matches at 10 bases. Germline assignment: CDR1 SGHVS and CDR2 FQNEAQ. The CDR3 is 17 residues long. V was clipped by 5 bases and J by 5 bases; unmatched bases: 13. The chain's CDR3 is CASSRMSGGASGDTQYF. The CDR3 DNA follows: TGTGCCAGCAGCCGCATGAGCGGGGGGGCCTCCGGAGATACGCAGTATTTT.

The chain employs TRBV24-1 and TRBJ2-1; D possibly corresponds to TRBD1 (6 bases). The germline V gene has CDR1 KGHDR and CDR2 SFDVKD. This CDR3 contains 11 residues. The ends were cut back, 11 bases at V and 10 bases at J, with 14 bases in the middle. CDR3 coding DNA: TGTGCCATACAAGAGGGGGAGGAGCAGTTCTTC. This codes for CAIQEGEEQFF.

At least ten counts were recorded for this clonotype. V is TRBV7-4 and J is TRBJ1-5; 7 positions match TRBD1. Germline trimming cut 4 bases from V and 1 base from J; bases unmatched to any gene: 10. The CDR3 contains 17 residues. Germline assignment: CDR1 SGHVT and CDR2 SQSDAQ. This CDR3 is CASSYGDRPESNQPQHF. The CDR3 DNA follows: TGTGCCAGCAGCTATGGGGACAGACCCGAGAGCAATCAGCCCCAGCATTTT.

This clonotype showed up many times. The chain has TRBV7-2 and TRBJ1-5; possible D gene TRBD1, 5 bases. Trimming stripped 5 bases from V and 3 bases from J, with 17 bases between. This CDR3 has 16 amino acids. Germline V lookup: CDR1 SGHTA, CDR2 FQGNSA. The CDR3 DNA follows: TGTGCCAGCAGCCCCGGGTGGGGGGAGGCCAATCAGCCCCAGCATTTT. It codes for CASSPGWGEANQPQHF.

This clonotype was counted only a few times. The chain has TRBV20-1 and TRBJ2-5; the D is unclear. CDR1 and CDR2 from the germline V gene are DFQATT and SNEGSKA (reference sequence). The ends were cut back, 3 bases at V and 5 bases at J, with 7 bases in the middle. The length of the CDR3 is 11 residues. The CDR3 here is CSASSGETQYF. The CDR3 DNA is TGCAGTGCTAGTAGTGGGGAGACCCAGTACTTC.

This rearrangement joins TRBV28 to TRBJ2-1, with D possibly being TRBD2 (6 bases). The germline V and J ends were trimmed by 2 bases and 0 bases, with 14 bases remaining between them. CDR3 length: 17 residues. Germline V gene data show CDR1 as MDHEN and CDR2 as SYDVKM. This CDR3 reads CASSLRDLLSSYNEQFF. The CDR3 nucleotides are TGTGCCAGCAGTTTACGGGACTTACTAAGCTCCTACAATGAGCAGTTCTTC.

This clonotype has ten or more counts. CDR3 nucleotide sequence: TGTGCCAGCAGCTTAGTGGGCCCGGGACTAGCGGGAGGTCCGAGCTCCTACGAGCAGTACTTC. Amino acid sequence: CASSLVGPGLAGGPSSYEQYF. The chain employs TRBV7-2 and TRBJ2-7, with 15 bases identical to TRBD2. V shed 1 base, J shed 0 bases, and the junction held 13 bases outside the gene matches. Germline assignment: CDR1 SGHTA and CDR2 FQGNSA. The CDR3 consists of 21 residues.

This clonotype was seen at least ten times. The genes are TRBV7-2 and TRBJ1-2, with D unresolved. The length of the CDR3 is 13 residues. V shed 1 base and J shed 7 bases, with 10 bases lying between them. Per the germline V gene, CDR1 is SGHTA and CDR2 is FQGNSA. CDR3 sequence (DNA): TGTGCCAGCAGCTTAGTGGACTTTCCTGGCTACACCTTC. This codes for CASSLVDFPGYTF.

Of note for this clonotype: The conserved closing phenylalanine or tryptophan is absent in this CDR3, likely reflecting a read error. The J gene is TRBJ1-2, the V gene TRBV20-1, with 8 positions matching TRBD1. Germline assignment: CDR1 DFQATT and CDR2 SNEGSKA (reference sequence). This CDR3 has 15 amino acids. After removal of 2 bases from V and 8 bases from J, the junction contained 13 bases not matched to a gene. As DNA, the CDR3 is TGCAGTGCTAGACAACAGGGACAGGTGACGAGCGGCTACACCTCC. It yields the protein CSARQQGQVTSGYTS.